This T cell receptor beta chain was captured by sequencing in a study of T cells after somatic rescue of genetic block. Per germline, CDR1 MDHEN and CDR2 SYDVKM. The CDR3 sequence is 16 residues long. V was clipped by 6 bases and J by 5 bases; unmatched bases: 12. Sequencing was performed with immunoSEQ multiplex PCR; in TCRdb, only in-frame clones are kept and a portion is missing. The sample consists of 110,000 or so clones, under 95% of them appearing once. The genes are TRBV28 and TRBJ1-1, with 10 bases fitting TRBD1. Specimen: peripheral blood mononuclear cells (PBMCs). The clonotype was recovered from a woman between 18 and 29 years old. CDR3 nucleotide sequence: TGTGCCAGCAGAGGGCCCCGAGGACAGGGGGGAACTGAAGCTTTCTTT. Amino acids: CASRGPRGQGGTEAFF. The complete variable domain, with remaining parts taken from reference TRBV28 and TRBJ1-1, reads DVKVTQSSRYLVKRTGEKVFLECVQDMDHENMFWYRQDPGLGLRLIYFSYDVKMKEKGDIPEGYSVSREKKERFSLILESASTNQTSMYLCASRGPRGQGGTEAFFGQGTRLTVV.